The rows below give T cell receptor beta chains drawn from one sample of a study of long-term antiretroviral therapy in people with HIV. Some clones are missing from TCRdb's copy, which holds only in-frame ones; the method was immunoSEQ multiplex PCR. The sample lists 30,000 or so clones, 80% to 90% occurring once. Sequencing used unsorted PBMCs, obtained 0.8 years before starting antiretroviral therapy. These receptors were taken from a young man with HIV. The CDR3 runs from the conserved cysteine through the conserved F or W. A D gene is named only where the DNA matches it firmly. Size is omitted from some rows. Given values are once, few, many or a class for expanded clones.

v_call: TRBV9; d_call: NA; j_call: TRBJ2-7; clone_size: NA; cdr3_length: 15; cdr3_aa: CASSVGAGGNYEQYF; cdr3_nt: TGTGCCAGCAGCGTGGGGGCTGGCGGAAACTACGAGCAGTACTTC
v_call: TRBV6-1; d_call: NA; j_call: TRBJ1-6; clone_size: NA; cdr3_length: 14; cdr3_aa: CASSEVGRGWPLHF; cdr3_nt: TGTGCCAGCAGTGAAGTGGGCCGGGGTTGGCCCCTCCACTTT
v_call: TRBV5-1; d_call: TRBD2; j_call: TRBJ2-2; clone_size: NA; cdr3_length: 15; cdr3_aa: CASSGGVSMTGELFF; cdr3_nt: TGCGCCAGCAGCGGGGGGGTCAGCATGACCGGGGAGCTGTTTTTT
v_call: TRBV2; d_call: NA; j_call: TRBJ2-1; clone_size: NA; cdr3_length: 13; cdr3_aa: CASRTGSYNEQFF; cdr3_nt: TGTGCCAGCAGGACCGGCTCCTACAATGAGCAGTTCTTC
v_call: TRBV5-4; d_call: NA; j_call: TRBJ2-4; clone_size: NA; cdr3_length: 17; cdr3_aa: CASSGEPGRLAKNIQYF; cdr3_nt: TGTGCCAGCAGCGGGGAACCGGGACGCCTAGCCAAAAACATTCAGTACTTC
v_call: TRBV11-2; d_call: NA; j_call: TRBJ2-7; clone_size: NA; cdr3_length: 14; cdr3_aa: CASSGAGRPYEQYF; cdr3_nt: TGTGCCAGCAGCGGGGCGGGGCGCCCCTACGAGCAGTACTTC
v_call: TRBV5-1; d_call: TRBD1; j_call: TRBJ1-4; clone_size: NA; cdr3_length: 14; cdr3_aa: CASSRQGSNEKLFF; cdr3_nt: TGCGCCAGCAGCAGACAGGGCTCTAATGAAAAACTGTTTTTT
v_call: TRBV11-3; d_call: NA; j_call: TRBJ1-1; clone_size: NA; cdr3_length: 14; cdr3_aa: CASSLSRGNTEAFF; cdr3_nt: TGTGCCAGCAGCTTATCCAGGGGGAACACTGAAGCTTTCTTT
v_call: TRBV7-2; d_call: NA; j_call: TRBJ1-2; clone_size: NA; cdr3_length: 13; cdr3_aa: CASSLESHYGYTF; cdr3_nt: TGTGCCAGCAGCTTAGAGAGTCACTATGGCTACACCTTC
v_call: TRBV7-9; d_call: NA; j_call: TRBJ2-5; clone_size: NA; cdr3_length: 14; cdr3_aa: CASSLVTSQETQYF; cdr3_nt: TGTGCCAGCAGCTTAGTAACTTCCCAAGAGACCCAGTACTTC
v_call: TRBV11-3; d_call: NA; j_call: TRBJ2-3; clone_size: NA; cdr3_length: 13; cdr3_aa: CASSLISGDTQYF; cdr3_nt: TGTGCCAGCAGCTTAATTTCTGGAGATACGCAGTATTTT
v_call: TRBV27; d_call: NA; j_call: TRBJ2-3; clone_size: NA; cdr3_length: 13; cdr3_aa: CASSPVRADTQYF; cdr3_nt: TGTGCCAGCAGTCCAGTAAGGGCAGATACGCAGTATTTT
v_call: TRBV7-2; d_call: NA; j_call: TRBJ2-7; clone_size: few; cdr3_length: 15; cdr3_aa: CASRGGLPETYEQYF; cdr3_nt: TGTGCCAGCAGAGGGGGACTTCCAGAGACGTACGAGCAGTACTTC
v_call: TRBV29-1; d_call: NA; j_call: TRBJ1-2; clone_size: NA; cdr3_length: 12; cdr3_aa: CSVTLVGYGYTF; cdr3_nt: TGCAGCGTTACCCTGGTCGGCTATGGCTACACCTTC
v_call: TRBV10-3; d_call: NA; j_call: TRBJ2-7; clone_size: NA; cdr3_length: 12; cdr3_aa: CAIRGTSTSEYF; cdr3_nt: TGTGCCATCAGAGGGACATCAACTTCGGAGTACTTC
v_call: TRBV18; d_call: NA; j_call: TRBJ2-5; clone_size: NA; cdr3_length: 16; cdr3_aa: CASSPSRDTSGETQYF; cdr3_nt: TGTGCCAGCTCACCGAGTCGGGACACCTCGGGGGAGACCCAGTACTTC
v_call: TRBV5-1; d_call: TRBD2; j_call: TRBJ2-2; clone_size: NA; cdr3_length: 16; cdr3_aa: CASSSGLAGITGELFF; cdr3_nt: TGCGCCAGCAGCTCGGGACTAGCGGGGATAACCGGGGAGCTGTTTTTT
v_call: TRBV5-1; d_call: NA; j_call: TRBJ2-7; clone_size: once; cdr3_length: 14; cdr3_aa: CASNSGPESSEQYF; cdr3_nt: TGCGCCAGCAATTCAGGGCCCGAGAGCTCCGAGCAGTACTTC
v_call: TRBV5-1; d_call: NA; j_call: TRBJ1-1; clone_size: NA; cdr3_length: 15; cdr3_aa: CASSLLRQINTEAFF; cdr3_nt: TGCGCCAGCAGCTTGCTCCGACAGATAAACACTGAAGCTTTCTTT
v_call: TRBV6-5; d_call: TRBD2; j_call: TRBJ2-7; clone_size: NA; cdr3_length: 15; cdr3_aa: CASSYPAGGKAEQYF; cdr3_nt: TGTGCCAGCAGTTACCCGGCGGGGGGGAAGGCCGAGCAGTACTTC
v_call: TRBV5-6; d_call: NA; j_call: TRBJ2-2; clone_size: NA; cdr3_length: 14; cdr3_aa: CASSLNGITGELFF; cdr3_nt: TGTGCCAGCAGCTTGAACGGGATTACCGGGGAGCTGTTTTTT
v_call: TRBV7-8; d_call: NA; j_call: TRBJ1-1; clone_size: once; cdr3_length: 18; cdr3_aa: CASSLLFPSLRTNTEAFF; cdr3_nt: TGTGCCAGCAGCTTATTATTTCCGAGTCTACGAACGAACACTGAAGCTTTCTTT
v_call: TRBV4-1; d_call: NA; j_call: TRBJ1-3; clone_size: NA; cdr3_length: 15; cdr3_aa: CASSQGGQSGNTIYF; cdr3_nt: TGCGCCAGCAGCCAGGGTGGACAGTCTGGAAACACCATATATTTT
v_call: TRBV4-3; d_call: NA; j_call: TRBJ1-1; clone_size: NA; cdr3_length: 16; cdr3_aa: CASSQGSTFGFTEAFF; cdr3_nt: TGCGCCAGCAGCCAGGGATCGACGTTTGGGTTCACTGAAGCTTTCTTT
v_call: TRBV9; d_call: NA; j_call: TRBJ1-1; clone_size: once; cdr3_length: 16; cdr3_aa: CASSVGGDPVTTEAFF; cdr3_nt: TGTGCCAGCAGCGTAGGGGGAGATCCAGTGACCACTGAAGCTTTCTTT
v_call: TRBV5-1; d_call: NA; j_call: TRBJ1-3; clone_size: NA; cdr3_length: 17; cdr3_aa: CASSLGLSGASGNTIYF; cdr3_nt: TGCGCCAGCAGCTTGGGCCTCTCGGGGGCATCTGGAAACACCATATATTTT
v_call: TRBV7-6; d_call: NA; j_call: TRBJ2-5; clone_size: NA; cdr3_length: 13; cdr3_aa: CASSLRRMRTQYF; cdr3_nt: TGTGCCAGCAGCTTGAGGAGGATGAGGACCCAGTACTTC
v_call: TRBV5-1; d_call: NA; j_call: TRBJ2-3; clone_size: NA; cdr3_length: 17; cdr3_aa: CASSLETNRRFTDTQYF; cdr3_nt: TGCGCCAGCAGCTTGGAGACGAACAGGAGGTTCACAGATACGCAGTATTTT
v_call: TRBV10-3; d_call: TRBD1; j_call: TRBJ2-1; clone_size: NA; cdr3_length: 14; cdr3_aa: CATSDRVRNNEQFF; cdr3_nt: TGTGCCACGTCAGACAGGGTAAGGAACAATGAGCAGTTCTTC
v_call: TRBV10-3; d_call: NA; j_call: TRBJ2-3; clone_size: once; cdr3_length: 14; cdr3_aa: CAIRAGAQTDTQYF; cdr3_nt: TGTGCCATCCGTGCGGGGGCACAGACAGATACGCAGTATTTT
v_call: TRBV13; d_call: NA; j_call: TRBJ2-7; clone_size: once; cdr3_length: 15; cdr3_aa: CASSLVGYGDYEQYF; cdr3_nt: TGTGCCAGCAGCTTAGTAGGGTACGGAGACTACGAGCAGTACTTC
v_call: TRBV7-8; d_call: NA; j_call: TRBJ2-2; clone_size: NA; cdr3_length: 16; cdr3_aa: CASSLGAGGNTGELFF; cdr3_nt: TGTGCCAGCAGCTTAGGCGCTGGGGGGAACACCGGGGAGCTGTTTTTT
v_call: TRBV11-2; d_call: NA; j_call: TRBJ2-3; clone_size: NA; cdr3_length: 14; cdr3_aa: CASSSGPSTDTQYF; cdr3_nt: TGTGCCAGCAGCTCTGGACCGAGCACAGATACGCAGTATTTT
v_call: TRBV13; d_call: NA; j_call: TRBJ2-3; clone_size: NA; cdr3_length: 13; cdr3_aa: CASSLGAADTQYF; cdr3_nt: TGTGCCAGCAGCTTGGGGGCCGCAGATACGCAGTATTTT
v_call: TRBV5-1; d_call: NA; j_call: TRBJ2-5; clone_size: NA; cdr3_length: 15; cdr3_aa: CASSLAPGREETQYF; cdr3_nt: TGCGCCAGCAGCTTGGCCCCCGGCAGGGAAGAGACCCAGTACTTC
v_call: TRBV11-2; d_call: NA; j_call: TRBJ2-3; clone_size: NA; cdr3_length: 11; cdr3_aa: CASSLRNTQYF; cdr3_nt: TGTGCCAGCAGCTTACGAAATACGCAGTATTTT
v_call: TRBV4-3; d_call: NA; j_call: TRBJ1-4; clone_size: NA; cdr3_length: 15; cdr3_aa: CASTEAPATNEKLFF; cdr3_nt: TGCGCCAGCACCGAAGCCCCCGCAACTAATGAAAAACTGTTTTTT